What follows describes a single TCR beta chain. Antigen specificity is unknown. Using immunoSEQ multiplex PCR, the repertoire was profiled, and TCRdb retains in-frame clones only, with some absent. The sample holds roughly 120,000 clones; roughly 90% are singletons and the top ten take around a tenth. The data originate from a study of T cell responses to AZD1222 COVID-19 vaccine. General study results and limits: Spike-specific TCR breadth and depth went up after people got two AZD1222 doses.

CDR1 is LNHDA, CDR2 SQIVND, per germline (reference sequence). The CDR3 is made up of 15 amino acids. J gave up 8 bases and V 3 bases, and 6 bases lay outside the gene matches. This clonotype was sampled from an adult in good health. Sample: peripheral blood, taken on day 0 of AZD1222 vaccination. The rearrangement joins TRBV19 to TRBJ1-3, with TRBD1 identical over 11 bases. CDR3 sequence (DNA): TGTGCCAGTAGTATCCTGGGGACAGGGGGGGACACCATATATTTT. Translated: CASSILGTGGDTIYF.